What follows are 29 T cell receptor beta chains derived from one specimen sequenced in a study of OX40 agonist ivuxolimab in advanced cancers. The receptor library was made with the immunoSEQ multiplex PCR assay. The clones in this table, taken by TCRdb from immuneACCESS, are in-frame only. Not every clone is retained; where verified, under half of the shortfall comes from an unresolved V gene, and the cause of the rest is unknown. The sample includes 35,000 to 55,000 clones, with approximately 84% observed a single time. 15% of the sample is in the top ten clones. Source: CD4+ or CD8+ T cells sorted from blood, taken in a trial of the OX40 agonist ivuxolimab. The origin of the receptors is an adult with an advanced solid tumor such as melanoma, head and neck, liver or kidney cancer.

The chain recombines TRBV28 with TRBJ2-6; 7 bases are a match to TRBD1. The germline V gene encodes CDR1 MDHEN and CDR2 SYDVKM. Trimming at V came to 7 bases and at J to 5 bases, leaving 8 bases not matched to a gene. The CDR3 loop spans 15 amino acids. CDR3 loop: CASTQIGGWANVLTF. In DNA, the CDR3 is TGTGCCAGCACTCAAATAGGGGGCTGGGCCAACGTCCTGACTTTC.

The chain has TRBV29-1 and TRBJ1-5; the D is unclear. The CDR3 length is 11 residues. V dropped 4 bases and J dropped 12 bases, with 13 bases sitting between them. Germline CDR1 and CDR2: SQVTM and ANQGSEA. DNA for the CDR3: TGCAGCGTTGGGATTCCGTTGCTCCAGCATTTT. Protein sequence: CSVGIPLLQHF. The full variable domain, completed using reference TRBV29-1 and TRBJ1-5, is SAVISQKPSRDICQRGTSLTIQCQVDSQVTMMFWYRQQPGQSLTLIATANQGSEATYESGFVIDKFPISRPNLTFSTLTVSNMSPEDSSIYLCSVGIPLLQHFGDGTRLSIL.

V and J are TRBV2 and TRBJ2-2; D ambiguous. Between the trimmed V and J ends, which lost 5 bases and 6 bases, there was a span of 13 bases. Germline V gene lookup returns CDR1 SNHLY and CDR2 FYNNEI. The CDR3 extends over 14 amino acids. CDR3 amino acids: CASSPFSRPGELFF. CDR3 coding DNA: TGTGCCAGCAGTCCCTTCTCCCGCCCCGGGGAGCTGTTTTTT.

The V call is TRBV6-6, the J call TRBJ1-5, with D tentatively TRBD1 (6 bases). This CDR3 has 13 residues. The germline V gene has CDR1 MNHNY and CDR2 SVGAGI (reference sequence). V was shortened by 8 bases and J by 4 bases, with 12 bases between the two germline ends. The chain's CDR3 is CASSRDTNQPQHF. The CDR3 DNA sequence: TGTGCCAGCTCCCGGGACACTAATCAGCCCCAGCATTTT.

CDR3 bases: TGTGCCAGCAGCCAAGATCCGGGACAGGGGGCAGAGACCCAGTACTTC. Its protein product is CASSQDPGQGAETQYF. The chain links TRBV4-2 to TRBJ2-5, with TRBD1 matching 12 bases. V was pared by 0 bases and J by 4 bases, with 3 bases of the junction left unmatched. Germline CDR1 LGHNA, CDR2 YNFKEQ. The CDR3 is 16 residues long.

This chain links TRBV7-3 with TRBJ1-2; D is perhaps TRBD1 (6 bases). V was trimmed by 5 bases and J by 5 bases, leaving 12 bases between them. The CDR3 runs to 13 residues. CDR1 is SGHTA and CDR2 is FQGTGA in the germline V gene. CDR3 coding DNA: TGTGCCAGCAGCACAACAGGGTTGTATGGCTACACCTTC. Protein sequence: CASSTTGLYGYTF. Filled out from reference TRBV7-3 and TRBJ1-2, the complete variable domain reads GAGVSQTPSNKVTEKGKYVELRCDPISGHTALYWYRQSLGQGPEFLIYFQGTGAADDSGLPNDRFFAVRPEGSVSTLKIQRTERGDSAVYLCASSTTGLYGYTFGSGTRLTVV.

The V gene is TRBV6-5, the J gene TRBJ1-2; a possible D gene is TRBD1 (5 bases). Between the trimmed V and J ends, which lost 8 bases and 3 bases, there was a span of 10 bases. The CDR3 sequence is 12 residues long. Germline CDR1 is MNHEY and CDR2 is SVGAGI. CDR3 loop: CASSAGHYGYTF. The CDR3 DNA follows: TGTGCCAGCTCTGCGGGACACTATGGCTACACCTTC.

This clone has only one observation. This chain connects TRBV5-4 to TRBJ2-1; 10 positions agree with TRBD2. V lost 2 bases, J lost 0 bases, and 8 bases stayed unmatched. CDR3 size: 18 residues. Germline V gives CDR1 SGHNT, CDR2 YYREEE (reference sequence). CDR3 region: CASSLAGGYISSYNEQFF. CDR3 coding DNA: TGTGCCAGCAGCTTAGCGGGGGGGTACATTAGCTCCTACAATGAGCAGTTCTTC.

The J gene is TRBJ2-3, the V gene TRBV7-8, with a weak D call TRBD1 (6 bases). This CDR3 has 16 amino acids. The germline V gene encodes CDR1 SGHVS and CDR2 FQNEAQ. Trimming stripped 5 bases from V and 2 bases from J, with 17 bases between. CDR3: CASSRRQVFPTDTQYF. CDR3 nucleotide sequence: TGTGCCAGCAGCCGCAGACAGGTATTCCCCACAGATACGCAGTATTTT.

This clone was detected only a few times. The V and J genes are TRBV5-4 and TRBJ2-7; 10 positions agree with TRBD2. J was trimmed by 3 bases and V by 5 bases; bases with no gene match: 5. CDR1 is SGHNT, CDR2 YYREEE, per germline (reference sequence). CDR3 length equals 14 residues. CDR3 DNA sequence: TGTGCCAGCAGTTCAACTAGCGGGGACTACGAGCAGTACTTC. This sequence encodes CASSSTSGDYEQYF.

V gene TRBV11-3 combines with J gene TRBJ1-3, with 9 bases that match TRBD1. CDR1 is SGHNT and CDR2 is YENEEA in the germline V gene. This CDR3 has 18 residues. Trimming at V came to 1 base and at J to 2 bases, leaving 9 bases not matched to a gene. The CDR3 is CASSLGTGEEGTGNTIYF. CDR3 in DNA: TGTGCCAGCAGCTTAGGGACAGGGGAAGAAGGGACTGGAAACACCATATATTTT.

The rearrangement links TRBV7-2 to TRBJ2-3; 9 nucleotides align to TRBD1. V lost 5 bases to trimming and J lost 6 bases; unmatched junction nucleotides: 9. CDR3 length equals 15 residues. Germline lookup yields CDR1 SGHTA and CDR2 FQGNSA. CDR3 coding DNA: TGTGCCAGCAGCGAAGGACAGGGGCTGAGGGATACGCAGTATTTT. Amino acids: CASSEGQGLRDTQYF.

The chain joins TRBV29-1 to TRBJ2-4; D gene uncertain. CDR1 is SQVTM and CDR2 is ANQGSEA in the germline V gene. The CDR3 loop spans 13 amino acids. Deletions cut 6 bases from V and 5 bases from J, with 14 bases between. The CDR3 reads CSVALVDENIQYF. CDR3 sequence (DNA): TGCAGCGTAGCCCTGGTTGACGAAAACATTCAGTACTTC.

This chain joins TRBV6-1 and TRBJ1-5, with TRBD1 identical over 9 bases. Germline assignment: CDR1 MNHNS and CDR2 SASEGT. The CDR3 covers 14 residues. The junction had 5 bases not matched to a gene; V was cut back by 5 bases and J by 6 bases. This chain's CDR3 is CASSLQGAPQPQHF. The CDR3 DNA follows: TGTGCCAGCAGTTTACAGGGGGCCCCTCAGCCCCAGCATTTT.

The J gene is TRBJ1-1, the V gene TRBV16; 7 bases map to TRBD1. CDR3 length: 15 residues. CDR1 and CDR2 (germline): KGHSY, FQNENV. J lost 5 bases, V lost 4 bases, and 10 bases had no gene match. In DNA form, the CDR3 reads TGTGCCAGCAGCCCCCCAGGGAGGGGGCTTACTGAAGCTTTCTTT. This gives the protein CASSPPGRGLTEAFF.

CDR3 coding DNA: TGTGCCAGCAGCTTAAGTGCTGTGGGGAACAATGAGCAGTTCTTC. Protein product: CASSLSAVGNNEQFF. This chain uses TRBV7-3 with TRBJ2-1; the D is unclear. V was cut by 1 base and J by 5 bases, with 12 bases left in between. Germline assignment: CDR1 SGHTA and CDR2 FQGTGA. This CDR3 has 15 amino acids.

This clone was counted once. The chain carries TRBV10-3 and TRBJ2-7; unclear D gene. Trimming removed 10 bases from V and 5 bases from J, with 18 bases in between. This CDR3 comprises 13 residues. Germline V gene lookup returns CDR1 ENHRY and CDR2 SYGVKD. The CDR3 spells CASRLTLGDEQYF. In DNA, the CDR3 is TGTGCCAGCCGACTGACCCTGGGCGACGAGCAGTACTTC.

The chain employs TRBV19 and TRBJ1-2; D is unclear. Germline loops: CDR1 LNHDA, CDR2 SQIVND (reference sequence). The CDR3 has 15 residues. V lost 4 bases and J lost 4, with 16 bases in between. The CDR3 is CASSTHLDSGYGYTF. The CDR3 DNA reads as TGTGCCAGTAGTACCCATCTGGACTCGGGCTATGGCTACACCTTC.

About this clone: This same CDR3 is encoded by further DNA sequences in the sample. This sequence joins TRBV6-1 and TRBJ2-7; 7 bases are a match to TRBD1. The germline V gene has CDR1 MNHNS and CDR2 SASEGT. The CDR3 covers 15 residues. The V gene end was trimmed by 1 base and the J gene end by 1 base; junction bases not matched to a gene: 4. DNA for the CDR3: TGTGCCAGCAGTGAAGGACAGGGTCCATCCTACGAGCAGTACTTC. It encodes CASSEGQGPSYEQYF.

This rearrangement joins TRBV29-1 to TRBJ2-3; the match to TRBD2 covers 8 bases. The CDR3 spans 16 residues. The germline V gene encodes CDR1 SQVTM and CDR2 ANQGSEA. After removal of 4 bases from V and 2 bases from J, the junction contained 11 bases not matched to a gene. For the CDR3, the DNA is TGCAGCGTTGGCGGGCCCAGCGGGGGTTACACAGATACGCAGTATTTT. Translating it yields CSVGGPSGGYTDTQYF.

The chain has TRBV19 and TRBJ2-5; D gene unclear. The ends were cut back, 5 bases at V and 4 bases at J, with 11 bases in the middle. The germline CDR1 and CDR2 sequences are LNHDA and SQIVND (reference sequence). The CDR3 is made up of 13 amino acids. This CDR3 is CASSSLGGETQYF. CDR3 bases: TGTGCCAGTAGTTCATTAGGTGGAGAGACCCAGTACTTC.

This sequence joins TRBV4-3 and TRBJ2-1; the match to TRBD1 covers 10 bases. Germline V gene data show CDR1 as LGHNA and CDR2 as YSLEER. V dropped 2 bases and J dropped 6; count of bases not matched to a gene: 13. This CDR3 is built from 18 residues. The CDR3 loop reads CASSQYPPPGQGSNEQFF. The CDR3, as DNA: TGCGCCAGCAGCCAATACCCTCCACCGGGACAGGGGTCCAATGAGCAGTTCTTC.

The chain has TRBV7-6 and TRBJ2-2, with a possible D match to TRBD2 (5 bases). Germline CDR1 and CDR2: SGHVS and FNYEAQ. V shed 1 base and J shed 6 bases, with 6 bases lying between them. The CDR3 has 13 residues. CDR3 protein: CASSLDGAGELFF. The CDR3 DNA follows: TGTGCCAGCAGCTTAGACGGGGCCGGGGAGCTGTTTTTT.

The V call is TRBV30, the J call TRBJ2-7; no firm D call. V gave up 0 bases and J gave up 1 base, with 10 bases separating them. CDR1 is GTSNPN, CDR2 SVGIG, per germline (reference sequence). There are 14 residues in the CDR3. The CDR3 is CAWSVQTESYEQYF. In DNA, the CDR3 is TGTGCCTGGAGTGTACAGACGGAATCCTACGAGCAGTACTTC.

V is TRBV7-8 and J is TRBJ2-7, with D unresolved. V was pared by 1 base and J by 1 base, with 5 bases between. Germline values: CDR1 SGHVS, CDR2 FQNEAQ. The CDR3 has 13 amino acids. CDR3 amino acids: CASSLGFSYEQYF. The CDR3 nucleotides are TGTGCCAGCAGCTTAGGGTTTTCCTACGAGCAGTACTTC.

The rearrangement joins TRBV5-5 to TRBJ1-1; D is perhaps TRBD1 (5 bases). The CDR3 extends over 16 amino acids. Looked up from germline, CDR1 is SGHKS and CDR2 is YYEKEE (reference sequence). Trimming stripped 0 bases from V and 0 bases from J, with 12 bases between. The CDR3 here is CASSLDGGALNTEAFF. The CDR3 coding sequence is TGTGCCAGCAGCTTGGACGGAGGGGCACTGAACACTGAAGCTTTCTTT.

The CDR3 DNA sequence: TGTGCCAGCAGGAGAACTTTAGCGGGGCGTACCCAAGAGACCCAGTACTTC. Protein sequence: CASRRTLAGRTQETQYF. The genes are TRBV27 and TRBJ2-5; TRBD2 matches 8 bases. V gave up 6 bases and J gave up 1 base; unmatched junction bases: 13. Germline assignment: CDR1 MNHEY and CDR2 SMNVEV (reference sequence). CDR3 size: 17 residues.

To note about this clone: It may be a read error: a sequence one base away is much more abundant. Within the sample, other DNA sequences also encode this same CDR3. CDR3 sequence: CASESASGAYNEQFF. CDR3 DNA: TGTGCCAGCGAGAGCGCTAGCGGAGCCTACAATGAGCAATTCTTC. V is TRBV9 and J is TRBJ2-1; 7 bases align to TRBD2. Germline V gene sequence: CDR1 SGDLS, CDR2 YYNGEE. The CDR3 has 15 residues.

V is TRBV15 and J is TRBJ2-3, with TRBD1 identical over 8 bases. In germline, CDR1 is LNHNV, CDR2 YYDKDF (reference sequence). Trimming cost V 4 bases and J 2 bases; bases outside gene matches: 5. The CDR3 consists of 15 residues. The CDR3 protein is CATSTDRDNTDTQYF. The DNA for the CDR3 is TGTGCCACCAGCACGGACAGGGACAACACAGATACGCAGTATTTT.